The rows below give T cell receptor beta chains drawn from one sample of a study of shared clonotypes between healthy human individuals. Assay used: immunoSEQ multiplex PCR; TCRdb lists only in-frame clones, some missing. The profile shows approximately 2.5 million clones, more than 80% of them singletons. Specimen: naive CD4+ T cells sorted from blood. The receptors were sampled from a man aged 18 to 35 in good health. Both conserved end residues are part of each CDR3. A D gene is named only where the DNA matches it firmly. A row's size may be missing; if present it is once, few, many or a size class.

j_gene: TRBJ1-5; len: 20; d_gene: -; abundance: -; v_gene: TRBV21-1; CDR3aa: CASSKKVDVPWDRGHQPQHF; CDR3nt: TGTGCCAGCAGCAAAAAAGTGGACGTACCCTGGGACAGGGGCCATCAGCCCCAGCATTTT
j_gene: TRBJ1-6; len: 14; d_gene: -; abundance: -; v_gene: TRBV6-5; CDR3aa: CASSYAGNNSPLHF; CDR3nt: TGTGCCAGCAGTTACGCAGGGAATAATTCACCCCTCCACTTT
j_gene: TRBJ1-2; len: 14; d_gene: -; abundance: -; v_gene: TRBV30; CDR3aa: CAWSRSGRGYGYTF; CDR3nt: TGTGCCTGGAGCCGAAGCGGTCGAGGGTATGGCTACACCTTC
j_gene: TRBJ2-6; len: 17; d_gene: -; abundance: once; v_gene: TRBV7-9; CDR3aa: CASSQTKTSSGANVLTF; CDR3nt: TGTGCCAGCAGCCAAACCAAGACCTCCTCTGGGGCCAACGTCCTGACTTTC
j_gene: TRBJ2-3; len: 14; d_gene: TRBD2; abundance: -; v_gene: TRBV6-5; CDR3aa: CASSRGRSTDTQYF; CDR3nt: TGTGCCAGCAGCCGCGGGAGATCCACAGATACGCAGTATTTT
j_gene: TRBJ2-5; len: 12; d_gene: TRBD2; abundance: -; v_gene: TRBV5-6; CDR3aa: CASSLGLAAQYF; CDR3nt: TGTGCCAGCAGCTTGGGGCTAGCGGCCCAGTACTTC
j_gene: TRBJ1-2; len: 15; d_gene: TRBD1; abundance: -; v_gene: TRBV18; CDR3aa: CASSPGQGMGYGYTF; CDR3nt: TGTGCCAGCTCACCGGGACAGGGAATGGGCTATGGCTACACCTTC
j_gene: TRBJ1-5; len: 14; d_gene: -; abundance: -; v_gene: TRBV30; CDR3aa: CAWSDNPNHQPQHF; CDR3nt: TGTGCCTGGAGCGATAACCCGAACCATCAGCCCCAGCATTTT
j_gene: TRBJ2-1; len: 18; d_gene: TRBD2; abundance: -; v_gene: TRBV5-1; CDR3aa: CASSLAPSGSTVYNEQFF; CDR3nt: TGCGCCAGCAGCTTGGCCCCTAGCGGGTCCACGGTGTACAATGAGCAGTTCTTC
j_gene: TRBJ2-5; len: 16; d_gene: TRBD2; abundance: -; v_gene: TRBV6-5; CDR3aa: CASSWGLAGVGETQYF; CDR3nt: TGTGCCAGCAGTTGGGGACTAGCGGGAGTTGGAGAGACCCAGTACTTC
j_gene: TRBJ2-7; len: 14; d_gene: -; abundance: -; v_gene: TRBV7-9; CDR3aa: CASSLSGAAYEQYF; CDR3nt: TGTGCCAGCAGCTTATCAGGGGCGGCCTACGAGCAGTACTTC
j_gene: TRBJ1-2; len: 16; d_gene: TRBD1; abundance: -; v_gene: TRBV19; CDR3aa: CASSIRTGSINYGYTF; CDR3nt: TGTGCCAGTAGTATCCGGACAGGATCAATTAACTATGGCTACACCTTC
j_gene: TRBJ1-1; len: 13; d_gene: -; abundance: -; v_gene: TRBV10-1; CDR3aa: CASRPGIATEAFF; CDR3nt: TGCGCCAGCAGACCAGGAATTGCCACTGAAGCTTTCTTT
j_gene: TRBJ2-7; len: 13; d_gene: TRBD2; abundance: -; v_gene: TRBV30; CDR3aa: CAWSYRGEGEQYF; CDR3nt: TGTGCCTGGAGTTATCGTGGGGAGGGCGAGCAGTACTTC
j_gene: TRBJ2-2; len: 15; d_gene: -; abundance: -; v_gene: TRBV13; CDR3aa: CASSRAQSPTGELFF; CDR3nt: TGTGCCAGCAGCCGGGCTCAGTCCCCCACCGGGGAGCTGTTTTTT
j_gene: TRBJ1-1; len: 15; d_gene: -; abundance: -; v_gene: TRBV5-5; CDR3aa: CASSSKGGLSTEAFF; CDR3nt: TGTGCCAGCAGCTCAAAGGGAGGTCTAAGCACTGAAGCTTTCTTT
j_gene: TRBJ1-5; len: 13; d_gene: -; abundance: -; v_gene: TRBV29-1; CDR3aa: CSVEGDGNQPQHF; CDR3nt: TGCAGCGTTGAGGGGGATGGCAATCAGCCCCAGCATTTT
j_gene: TRBJ2-5; len: 15; d_gene: -; abundance: -; v_gene: TRBV5-5; CDR3aa: CASSIRPAAQETQYF; CDR3nt: TGTGCCAGCAGCATCCGACCCGCCGCCCAAGAGACCCAGTACTTC
j_gene: TRBJ1-2; len: 15; d_gene: TRBD1; abundance: -; v_gene: TRBV4-1; CDR3aa: CASSQAGTGAGGYTF; CDR3nt: TGCGCCAGCAGCCAAGCCGGGACAGGGGCGGGGGGCTACACCTTC
j_gene: TRBJ2-6; len: 15; d_gene: TRBD1; abundance: -; v_gene: TRBV5-6; CDR3aa: CASSRRQGRANVLTF; CDR3nt: TGTGCCAGCAGCAGACGACAGGGGCGGGCCAACGTCCTGACTTTC
j_gene: TRBJ2-7; len: 15; d_gene: TRBD1; abundance: -; v_gene: TRBV7-2; CDR3aa: CASSPQGTVSYEQYF; CDR3nt: TGTGCCAGCAGCCCCCAGGGGACAGTCTCCTACGAGCAGTACTTC
j_gene: TRBJ2-7; len: 14; d_gene: -; abundance: -; v_gene: TRBV7-2; CDR3aa: CASRDSVQFYEQYF; CDR3nt: TGTGCCAGCAGGGACTCGGTGCAGTTCTACGAGCAGTACTTC
j_gene: TRBJ1-3; len: 15; d_gene: -; abundance: -; v_gene: TRBV5-1; CDR3aa: CASSLESFSGNTIYF; CDR3nt: TGCGCCAGCAGCTTGGAGAGTTTTAGTGGAAACACCATATATTTT
j_gene: TRBJ1-5; len: 14; d_gene: -; abundance: -; v_gene: TRBV4-1; CDR3aa: CASSQAGNNQPQHF; CDR3nt: TGCGCCAGCAGCCAAGCCGGAAACAATCAGCCCCAGCATTTT
j_gene: TRBJ1-4; len: 15; d_gene: TRBD1; abundance: -; v_gene: TRBV9; CDR3aa: CASSVDTGGSEKLFF; CDR3nt: TGTGCCAGCAGCGTTGACACAGGGGGATCTGAAAAACTGTTTTTT
j_gene: TRBJ2-2; len: 16; d_gene: TRBD2; abundance: -; v_gene: TRBV9; CDR3aa: CASSVLAGVNTGELFF; CDR3nt: TGTGCCAGCAGCGTACTAGCGGGGGTTAACACCGGGGAGCTGTTTTTT
j_gene: TRBJ1-4; len: 17; d_gene: -; abundance: -; v_gene: TRBV5-1; CDR3aa: CASSLTGPAVLNEKLFF; CDR3nt: TGCGCCAGCAGCTTGACGGGTCCGGCGGTCCTTAATGAAAAACTGTTTTTT
j_gene: TRBJ2-4; len: 15; d_gene: -; abundance: -; v_gene: TRBV5-1; CDR3aa: CASSLGGSEENIQYF; CDR3nt: TGCGCCAGCAGCTTGGGTGGGTCGGAGGAAAACATTCAGTACTTC
j_gene: TRBJ1-2; len: 15; d_gene: -; abundance: once; v_gene: TRBV5-4; CDR3aa: CASSSTGLANYGYTF; CDR3nt: TGTGCCAGCAGCTCTACAGGCTTAGCTAACTATGGCTACACCTTC
j_gene: TRBJ2-5; len: 13; d_gene: TRBD1; abundance: -; v_gene: TRBV18; CDR3aa: CASSKTGQETQYF; CDR3nt: TGTGCCAGCTCCAAGACAGGGCAAGAGACCCAGTACTTC
j_gene: TRBJ1-1; len: 13; d_gene: -; abundance: -; v_gene: TRBV6-5; CDR3aa: CASRRTVNTEAFF; CDR3nt: TGTGCCAGCAGAAGGACCGTGAACACTGAAGCTTTCTTT
j_gene: TRBJ1-6; len: 16; d_gene: -; abundance: -; v_gene: TRBV13; CDR3aa: CASSEGGGAYNSPLHF; CDR3nt: TGTGCCAGCAGCGAAGGGGGGGGAGCCTATAATTCACCCCTCCACTTT
j_gene: TRBJ2-3; len: 17; d_gene: -; abundance: -; v_gene: TRBV7-2; CDR3aa: CASSLGPRGQLTDTQYF; CDR3nt: TGTGCCAGCAGCTTAGGACCTCGAGGGCAGCTCACAGATACGCAGTATTTT
j_gene: TRBJ1-5; len: 14; d_gene: -; abundance: -; v_gene: TRBV5-1; CDR3aa: CASSSGHDNQPQHF; CDR3nt: TGCGCCAGCAGCTCCGGACACGACAATCAGCCCCAGCATTTT
j_gene: TRBJ2-7; len: 14; d_gene: -; abundance: -; v_gene: TRBV6-5; CDR3aa: CASSYSRDNYEQYF; CDR3nt: TGTGCCAGCAGTTACTCCAGGGATAACTACGAGCAGTACTTC
j_gene: TRBJ2-1; len: 11; d_gene: -; abundance: -; v_gene: TRBV11-2; CDR3aa: CASSLIDEQFF; CDR3nt: TGTGCCAGCAGCTTAATTGATGAGCAGTTCTTC
j_gene: TRBJ1-2; len: 15; d_gene: TRBD1; abundance: -; v_gene: TRBV6-6; CDR3aa: CASRPMDRAKAGYTF; CDR3nt: TGTGCCAGCAGACCTATGGACAGGGCAAAGGCTGGCTACACCTTC
j_gene: TRBJ2-2; len: 14; d_gene: TRBD2; abundance: -; v_gene: TRBV7-2; CDR3aa: CASSLGGGTGELFF; CDR3nt: TGTGCCAGCAGCTTAGGCGGGGGCACCGGGGAGCTGTTTTTT
j_gene: TRBJ2-1; len: 15; d_gene: -; abundance: -; v_gene: TRBV5-1; CDR3aa: CASSLEQGLYNEQFF; CDR3nt: TGCGCCAGCAGCTTGGAACAGGGCCTTTACAATGAGCAGTTCTTC
j_gene: TRBJ1-5; len: 14; d_gene: -; abundance: -; v_gene: TRBV6-5; CDR3aa: CASSRDFSNQPQHF; CDR3nt: TGTGCCAGCAGCCGCGACTTTAGCAATCAGCCCCAGCATTTT
j_gene: TRBJ2-5; len: 14; d_gene: TRBD2; abundance: -; v_gene: TRBV2; CDR3aa: CASVGASGQETQYF; CDR3nt: TGTGCCAGCGTAGGGGCTAGCGGACAAGAGACCCAGTACTTC
j_gene: TRBJ2-2; len: 16; d_gene: -; abundance: -; v_gene: TRBV10-3; CDR3aa: CAIQDSNVADTGELFF; CDR3nt: TGTGCCATCCAGGACTCGAATGTCGCTGACACCGGGGAGCTGTTTTTT
j_gene: TRBJ1-1; len: 14; d_gene: -; abundance: -; v_gene: TRBV7-2; CDR3aa: CASSLAVREAEAFF; CDR3nt: TGTGCCAGCAGCTTAGCAGTCAGGGAAGCTGAAGCTTTCTTT
j_gene: TRBJ2-5; len: 15; d_gene: -; abundance: -; v_gene: TRBV5-1; CDR3aa: CASSPAVGAEETQYF; CDR3nt: TGCGCCAGCAGCCCAGCAGTGGGGGCGGAGGAGACCCAGTACTTC
j_gene: TRBJ2-7; len: 13; d_gene: -; abundance: -; v_gene: TRBV2; CDR3aa: CASRGAGSYEQYF; CDR3nt: TGTGCCAGCAGAGGGGCTGGCAGCTACGAGCAGTACTTC
j_gene: TRBJ2-7; len: 14; d_gene: -; abundance: -; v_gene: TRBV6-1; CDR3aa: CASSVPTGVPEQYF; CDR3nt: TGTGCCAGCAGTGTCCCGACAGGAGTCCCCGAGCAGTACTTC
j_gene: TRBJ2-5; len: 16; d_gene: TRBD1; abundance: -; v_gene: TRBV9; CDR3aa: CASSVEGTGLQETQYF; CDR3nt: TGTGCCAGCAGCGTAGAAGGGACAGGGCTTCAAGAGACCCAGTACTTC
j_gene: TRBJ2-7; len: 13; d_gene: -; abundance: -; v_gene: TRBV7-2; CDR3aa: CASSLGLVTEQYF; CDR3nt: TGTGCCAGCAGCTTAGGTTTAGTCACCGAGCAGTACTTC
j_gene: TRBJ1-4; len: 15; d_gene: -; abundance: -; v_gene: TRBV28; CDR3aa: CASSYPGTNNEKLFF; CDR3nt: TGTGCCAGCAGTTACCCGGGAACCAATAATGAAAAACTGTTTTTT
j_gene: TRBJ2-7; len: 15; d_gene: -; abundance: -; v_gene: TRBV7-2; CDR3aa: CASSPGGTTSYEQYF; CDR3nt: TGTGCCAGCAGCCCAGGGGGGACTACCTCCTACGAGCAGTACTTC
j_gene: TRBJ2-7; len: 13; d_gene: TRBD1; abundance: once; v_gene: TRBV12-5; CDR3aa: CASGTTTGGEQYF; CDR3nt: TGTGCTAGTGGTACGACGACAGGGGGAGAGCAGTACTTC
j_gene: TRBJ2-3; len: 15; d_gene: -; abundance: -; v_gene: TRBV5-1; CDR3aa: CASSLEGRSTDTQYF; CDR3nt: TGCGCCAGCAGCTTGGAGGGGCGGAGCACAGATACGCAGTATTTT
j_gene: TRBJ1-4; len: 12; d_gene: -; abundance: few; v_gene: TRBV14; CDR3aa: CASSQVNEKLFF; CDR3nt: TGTGCCAGCAGCCAAGTTAATGAAAAACTGTTTTTT